Here is one T cell receptor beta chain with its context. The germline V and J ends were trimmed by 4 bases and 0 bases, with 13 bases remaining between them. CDR1 and CDR2 from the germline V gene are SGHRS and YFSETQ. The CDR3 covers 15 residues. In the authors' methods: Amplification of reference gene primers was used by the study to estimate nucleated cell counts. TCRdb keeps only in-frame clones here, not all; method: immunoSEQ multiplex PCR. V, J and clone size are taken as reported in that table, and D and trimming were inferred from the DNA itself. The profile covers fewer than 45,000 clones, with around 82% appearing a single time and roughly 33% taken by the ten largest. The data were obtained in a study of blood T cell repertoires in COVID-19. Study details: COVID-19 samples, acute and convalescent, were from the United States, Italy and Spain. T cells, B-cell-depleted T cells, or PBMCs provided the cDNA or gDNA that served as material.

The TCR was taken from a woman over 75 with acute or convalescent COVID-19. The sample was peripheral blood. The chain carries TRBV5-1 and TRBJ2-5; D is uncertain. CDR3 DNA sequence: TGCGCCAGCAGCGTGTACACCCCGTACCAAGAGACCCAGTACTTC. Protein product: CASSVYTPYQETQYF.